These T cell receptor beta chains were read from a single sample in a study of blood T cell repertoires in COVID-19. The data were produced by immunoSEQ multiplex PCR, yet TCRdb's version contains in-frame clones alone and is incomplete. Counted here are 180,000 or so clones, 70% to 90% occurring once; the ten biggest clones make up around 3%. The specimen sequenced was peripheral blood. The source of these receptors is a man in his 60s with acute or convalescent COVID-19. The CDR3 runs from the conserved cysteine through the conserved F or W. The order of the fields is clone size, J gene, D gene, V gene, CDR3 protein, CDR3 DNA. D genes are given only for firm matches. A clone size is listed for some rows: how often the clone was seen (once, few, many), or a class if it is expanded.

size: NA; J: TRBJ2-5; D: NA; V: TRBV18; CDR3: CASSPISFGGETQYF; DNA: TGTGCCAGCTCACCAATTTCTTTCGGGGGAGAGACCCAGTACTTC
size: NA; J: TRBJ2-7; D: NA; V: TRBV6-2/TRBV6-3; CDR3: CASSYSSTGAYYF; DNA: TGTGCCAGCAGTTACTCTAGCACTGGGGCGTACTACTTC
size: NA; J: TRBJ2-5; D: NA; V: TRBV7-9; CDR3: CASSLGTTRETQYF; DNA: TGTGCCAGCAGCTTAGGGACAACCCGAGAGACCCAGTACTTC
size: few; J: TRBJ2-1; D: TRBD2; V: TRBV19; CDR3: CASNNGRAVSDEQFF; DNA: TGTGCCAGTAACAATGGGAGGGCCGTCTCTGATGAGCAGTTCTTC
size: NA; J: TRBJ2-1; D: TRBD2; V: TRBV4-3; CDR3: CASSLGLAGGPRSEQFF; DNA: TGCGCCAGCAGCCTCGGACTAGCGGGAGGGCCGCGTAGTGAGCAGTTCTTC
size: NA; J: TRBJ1-6; D: NA; V: TRBV18; CDR3: CASSTTGLQGRGNSPLHF; DNA: TGTGCCAGCTCAACTACTGGTTTACAGGGACGGGGCAATTCACCCCTCCACTTT
size: NA; J: TRBJ2-5; D: TRBD2; V: TRBV28; CDR3: CASSLDASGQETQYF; DNA: TGTGCCAGCAGTTTAGATGCTAGCGGCCAAGAGACCCAGTACTTC
size: NA; J: TRBJ1-6; D: TRBD1; V: TRBV30; CDR3: CAWSVPEGAGRSPLHF; DNA: TGTGCCTGGAGTGTACCAGAGGGGGCAGGGCGGTCACCCCTCCACTTT
size: NA; J: TRBJ2-5; D: NA; V: TRBV27; CDR3: CASGPREETQYF; DNA: TGTGCCAGCGGGCCCAGAGAAGAGACCCAGTACTTC
size: NA; J: TRBJ2-7; D: TRBD1; V: TRBV6-5; CDR3: CASSSRQGAQSYEQYF; DNA: TGTGCCAGCAGTTCCCGACAGGGGGCGCAATCCTACGAGCAGTACTTC
size: NA; J: TRBJ2-5; D: NA; V: TRBV2; CDR3: CASAEAQETQYF; DNA: TGTGCCTCAGCGGAGGCGCAAGAGACCCAGTACTTC
size: once; J: TRBJ2-2; D: NA; V: TRBV28; CDR3: CASFSFAAANTGELFF; DNA: TGTGCCAGCTTCTCATTTGCGGCAGCGAACACCGGGGAGCTGTTTTTT
size: NA; J: TRBJ1-5; D: NA; V: TRBV5-5; CDR3: CASSLGDWTRPQHF; DNA: TGTGCCAGCAGCTTAGGGGATTGGACTAGGCCCCAGCATTTT
size: NA; J: TRBJ1-1; D: NA; V: TRBV6-5; CDR3: CASSYSGTGEAFF; DNA: TGTGCCAGCAGTTACTCAGGAACAGGGGAAGCTTTCTTT
size: NA; J: TRBJ2-3; D: NA; V: TRBV5-4; CDR3: CASSLDRTGGQYF; DNA: TGTGCCAGCAGCTTAGACCGAACTGGAGGGCAGTATTTT
size: NA; J: TRBJ2-1; D: NA; V: TRBV19; CDR3: CASSKVVTGRGDEQFF; DNA: TGTGCCAGTAGTAAGGTTGTTACCGGGAGAGGCGATGAGCAGTTCTTC
size: NA; J: TRBJ2-4; D: NA; V: TRBV13; CDR3: CASSLRGVAKNIQYF; DNA: TGTGCCAGCAGCTTGCGGGGCGTAGCCAAAAACATTCAGTACTTC
size: NA; J: TRBJ2-4; D: TRBD2; V: TRBV19; CDR3: CASTYREGIGAKNIQYF; DNA: TGTGCCAGTACCTATCGGGAGGGAATTGGCGCCAAAAACATTCAGTACTTC
size: NA; J: TRBJ2-2; D: NA; V: TRBV9; CDR3: CASSDAGYLGELFF; DNA: TGTGCCAGCAGCGACGCCGGGTATCTCGGGGAGCTGTTTTTT
size: NA; J: TRBJ1-2; D: NA; V: TRBV28; CDR3: CASSRTDSYGYTF; DNA: TGTGCCAGCAGTCGGACAGACAGCTATGGCTACACCTTC
size: NA; J: TRBJ2-6; D: NA; V: TRBV4-3; CDR3: CASSQERNLWSSGANVLTF; DNA: TGCGCCAGCAGCCAAGAGCGGAACCTATGGAGCTCTGGGGCCAACGTCCTGACTTTC
size: NA; J: TRBJ2-1; D: TRBD1; V: TRBV5-4; CDR3: CASSRDSNEQFF; DNA: TGTGCCAGCAGCCGGGACAGCAATGAGCAGTTCTTC
size: few; J: TRBJ2-5; D: TRBD1; V: TRBV5-4; CDR3: CASSPSRDSETQYF; DNA: TGTGCCAGCAGCCCTAGCCGGGACAGTGAGACCCAGTACTTC
size: NA; J: TRBJ2-1; D: NA; V: TRBV7-2; CDR3: CASSLVWGAYNEQFF; DNA: TGTGCCAGCAGCTTAGTTTGGGGGGCCTACAATGAGCAGTTCTTC
size: NA; J: TRBJ2-1; D: NA; V: TRBV18; CDR3: CASSPPPGLYYNEQFF; DNA: TGTGCCAGCTCACCACCCCCAGGTCTATATTACAATGAGCAGTTCTTC
size: NA; J: TRBJ2-7; D: NA; V: TRBV2; CDR3: CASLETTGTYEQYF; DNA: TGTGCCAGCTTGGAGACGACGGGGACCTACGAGCAGTACTTC
size: NA; J: TRBJ1-6; D: NA; V: TRBV7-8; CDR3: CASSYQGGNSPLHF; DNA: TGTGCCAGCAGCTACCAGGGCGGTAATTCACCCCTCCACTTT
size: NA; J: TRBJ2-3; D: NA; V: TRBV7-2; CDR3: CASSSEVTDTQYF; DNA: TGTGCCAGCAGTTCTGAGGTTACAGATACGCAGTATTTT
size: few; J: TRBJ2-6; D: TRBD1; V: TRBV9; CDR3: CASSVEGTGSSGANVLTF; DNA: TGTGCCAGCAGCGTAGAGGGGACAGGGAGCTCTGGGGCCAACGTCCTGACTTTC
size: NA; J: TRBJ2-1; D: TRBD2; V: TRBV19; CDR3: CASSSGGTSGSFEQFF; DNA: TGTGCCAGTAGTAGCGGGGGGACTAGCGGGAGTTTTGAGCAGTTCTTC
size: few; J: TRBJ2-1; D: TRBD2; V: TRBV10-3; CDR3: CAISESTREAAGFGQFF; DNA: TGTGCCATCAGTGAGTCCACCCGGGAGGCCGCGGGGTTTGGGCAGTTCTTC
size: NA; J: TRBJ1-6; D: TRBD1; V: TRBV25-1; CDR3: CASSGGQVLYSPLHF; DNA: TGTGCCAGCAGTGGCGGACAGGTTCTTTATTCACCCCTCCACTTT
size: few; J: TRBJ2-5; D: TRBD2; V: TRBV5-1; CDR3: CASSPLTSGRARETQYF; DNA: TGCGCCAGCAGCCCACTGACTAGCGGGAGAGCGCGAGAGACCCAGTACTTC
size: NA; J: TRBJ1-6; D: NA; V: TRBV6-1; CDR3: CASSAPGHLSLNSPLHF; DNA: TGTGCCAGCAGTGCACCGGGACATCTCTCCCTTAATTCACCCCTCCACTTT
size: few; J: TRBJ1-6; D: TRBD1; V: TRBV23-1; CDR3: CASSQTSGQSPLHF; DNA: TGCGCCAGCAGTCAGACCTCGGGACAGTCACCCCTCCACTTT
size: NA; J: TRBJ2-2; D: NA; V: TRBV18; CDR3: CASSPSRGGTGELFF; DNA: TGTGCCAGCTCACCGTCCAGGGGTGGCACCGGGGAGCTGTTTTTT
size: NA; J: TRBJ1-4; D: NA; V: TRBV28; CDR3: CASSRGGVTNEKLFF; DNA: TGTGCCAGCAGCCGAGGGGGGGTAACTAATGAAAAACTGTTTTTT
size: NA; J: TRBJ2-2; D: TRBD2; V: TRBV6-2/TRBV6-3; CDR3: CASSYLAGAPTGELFF; DNA: TGTGCCAGCAGTTACCTAGCGGGAGCCCCCACCGGGGAGCTGTTTTTT
size: NA; J: TRBJ2-1; D: TRBD1; V: TRBV5-6; CDR3: CASSLVRDREFF; DNA: TGTGCCAGCAGCTTAGTCCGGGACAGGGAGTTCTTC
size: NA; J: TRBJ1-6; D: NA; V: TRBV7-9; CDR3: CASSIGPGGGSPLHF; DNA: TGTGCCAGCAGCATAGGACCGGGGGGGGGTTCACCCCTCCACTTT
size: NA; J: TRBJ2-1; D: NA; V: TRBV5-4; CDR3: CASSLAVAGENEQFF; DNA: TGTGCCAGCAGCTTGGCGGTGGCAGGGGAAAATGAGCAGTTCTTC
size: NA; J: TRBJ2-7; D: TRBD1; V: TRBV18; CDR3: CASSQPGQGFEQYF; DNA: TGTGCCAGCTCACAGCCGGGACAGGGGTTCGAGCAGTACTTC
size: NA; J: TRBJ2-1; D: TRBD2; V: TRBV5-1; CDR3: CASSGTGTSNEQFF; DNA: TGCGCCAGCAGCGGAACCGGGACTAGCAATGAGCAGTTCTTC
size: once; J: TRBJ2-3; D: TRBD1; V: TRBV12-5; CDR3: CASGLGGQASTDTQYF; DNA: TGTGCTAGTGGTTTGGGGGGACAGGCTAGCACAGATACGCAGTATTTT